Listed below are T cell receptor beta chains from one sample, sequenced in a study of blood T cell repertoires in COVID-19. The assay was immunoSEQ multiplex PCR, and TCRdb's table has in-frame clones only and misses some. The sample contains 100,000 to 120,000 clones, approximately 80% of which appear only once. Sequencing was done on a sample of peripheral blood. Source of these receptors: a woman aged 60-75 years with acute or convalescent COVID-19. Each CDR3 is given with its conserved first and last residue. Fields, in order: V gene, CDR3 length, D gene, clone size, J gene, CDR3 protein, CDR3 DNA. A D gene is named only where the DNA matches it firmly. Clone size is given for some rows only: seen once, a few or many times, or a class if the clone is expanded.

V: TRBV18; length: 17; D: TRBD1; size: -; J: TRBJ2-7; CDR3: CASSPLGTGPVSYEQYF; DNA: TGTGCCAGCTCACCACTGGGGACAGGGCCCGTCTCCTACGAGCAGTACTTC
V: TRBV4-3; length: 15; D: TRBD1; size: -; J: TRBJ1-1; CDR3: CASSQKGRGRGEAFF; DNA: TGCGCCAGCAGCCAAAAGGGAAGGGGGCGCGGTGAAGCTTTCTTT
V: TRBV3-1/TRBV3-2; length: 15; D: TRBD2; size: -; J: TRBJ2-7; CDR3: CASSQEDLFWTRKYF; DNA: TGTGCCAGCAGCCAAGAAGATCTGTTCTGGACTAGGAAATACTTC
V: TRBV6-6; length: 14; D: -; size: once; J: TRBJ1-4; CDR3: CASSQPDRNEKLFF; DNA: TGTGCCAGCAGTCAACCGGACAGAAATGAAAAACTGTTTTTT
V: TRBV7-2; length: 14; D: -; size: -; J: TRBJ1-2; CDR3: CASSSQGGGYGYTF; DNA: TGTGCCAGCAGCTCACAGGGCGGAGGCTATGGCTACACCTTC
V: TRBV11-2; length: 15; D: -; size: few; J: TRBJ2-1; CDR3: CASSRQNTIANGQFF; DNA: TGTGCCAGCAGCCGACAGAATACAATAGCCAATGGGCAGTTCTTC
V: TRBV3-1/TRBV3-2; length: 14; D: -; size: -; J: TRBJ1-5; CDR3: CASSQAGGGQPQHF; DNA: TGTGCCAGCAGCCAAGCCGGGGGAGGTCAGCCCCAGCATTTT
V: TRBV19; length: 14; D: TRBD2; size: -; J: TRBJ2-1; CDR3: CASSIAASGVGQFF; DNA: TGTGCCAGTAGTATAGCGGCTAGCGGGGTGGGTCAGTTCTTC
V: TRBV19; length: 15; D: -; size: -; J: TRBJ1-3; CDR3: CASSIGGTSGNTIYF; DNA: TGTGCCAGTAGTATCGGCGGTACCTCTGGAAACACCATATATTTT
V: TRBV4-1; length: 20; D: -; size: -; J: TRBJ2-1; CDR3: CASSQSWTPTGTRSYNEQFF; DNA: TGCGCCAGCAGCCAGAGTTGGACACCAACAGGGACAAGGTCCTACAATGAGCAGTTCTTC
V: TRBV4-1; length: 12; D: -; size: few; J: TRBJ1-1; CDR3: CASGAENTEAFF; DNA: TGCGCCAGCGGGGCCGAGAACACTGAAGCTTTCTTT
V: TRBV19; length: 16; D: -; size: -; J: TRBJ2-3; CDR3: CASSINAGTYTDTQYF; DNA: TGTGCCAGTAGTATTAACGCGGGTACATACACAGATACGCAGTATTTT
V: TRBV6-2/TRBV6-3; length: 15; D: TRBD2; size: -; J: TRBJ2-1; CDR3: CASSLSGGAYNEQFF; DNA: TGTGCCAGCAGTCTTAGCGGGGGGGCATACAATGAGCAGTTCTTC
V: TRBV27; length: 12; D: -; size: -; J: TRBJ1-1; CDR3: CASRLQGGEAFF; DNA: TGTGCCAGCAGGTTACAGGGCGGTGAAGCTTTCTTT
V: TRBV6-6; length: 10; D: -; size: -; J: TRBJ1-5; CDR3: CASSQQPQHF; DNA: TGTGCCAGCAGCCAACAGCCCCAGCATTTT
V: TRBV11-1; length: 16; D: TRBD2; size: -; J: TRBJ2-5; CDR3: CASSRGAAGGPETQYF; DNA: TGTGCCAGCAGCCGGGGAGCAGCGGGGGGGCCGGAGACCCAGTACTTC
V: TRBV4-3; length: 14; D: TRBD1; size: -; J: TRBJ1-1; CDR3: CASSRIQGHTEAFF; DNA: TGCGCCAGCAGCCGTATACAGGGGCACACTGAAGCTTTCTTT
V: TRBV2; length: 15; D: TRBD1; size: -; J: TRBJ2-1; CDR3: CASSNSGQGDNEQFF; DNA: TGTGCCAGCAGCAACTCGGGACAGGGCGACAATGAGCAGTTCTTC
V: TRBV3-1/TRBV3-2; length: 16; D: -; size: -; J: TRBJ1-4; CDR3: CASSQDFPGGGEKLFF; DNA: TGTGCCAGCAGCCAAGATTTCCCGGGCGGGGGTGAAAAACTGTTTTTT
V: TRBV19; length: 13; D: -; size: -; J: TRBJ2-7; CDR3: CASSVDRDGEQYF; DNA: TGTGCCAGTAGTGTCGACAGAGATGGGGAGCAGTACTTC
V: TRBV9; length: 16; D: -; size: -; J: TRBJ2-5; CDR3: CASSPQGVARQETQYF; DNA: TGTGCCAGCAGCCCCCAAGGGGTGGCGCGGCAAGAGACCCAGTACTTC
V: TRBV7-5; length: 16; D: -; size: -; J: TRBJ1-1; CDR3: CARSRIPGGMNTEAFF; DNA: TGTGCCAGAAGCCGTATACCCGGCGGCATGAACACTGAAGCTTTCTTT
V: TRBV7-9; length: 14; D: -; size: -; J: TRBJ1-5; CDR3: CASSSGYSNQPQHF; DNA: TGTGCCAGCAGCTCCGGTTATAGCAATCAGCCCCAGCATTTT
V: TRBV30; length: 12; D: -; size: -; J: TRBJ1-2; CDR3: CAWSRGNYGYTF; DNA: TGTGCCTGGAGCCGGGGGAACTATGGCTACACCTTC
V: TRBV19; length: 14; D: TRBD1; size: -; J: TRBJ1-3; CDR3: CASSRTGYGNTIYF; DNA: TGTGCCAGTAGTAGGACAGGCTACGGAAACACCATATATTTT
V: TRBV7-7; length: 13; D: -; size: -; J: TRBJ1-3; CDR3: CASSPGAGNTIYF; DNA: TGTGCTAGCAGCCCCGGGGCTGGAAACACCATATATTTT
V: TRBV7-8; length: 17; D: TRBD1; size: -; J: TRBJ1-5; CDR3: CASSSPETGTGDQPQHF; DNA: TGTGCCAGCAGCTCACCCGAAACCGGGACAGGGGATCAGCCCCAGCATTTT
V: TRBV6-5; length: 12; D: TRBD1; size: -; J: TRBJ1-6; CDR3: CASSNRGSPLHF; DNA: TGTGCCAGCAGTAACAGGGGGTCACCCCTCCACTTT
V: TRBV14; length: 13; D: -; size: -; J: TRBJ2-2; CDR3: CASSLVRGGELFF; DNA: TGTGCCAGCAGCCTCGTTAGGGGCGGGGAGCTGTTTTTT
V: TRBV5-1; length: 15; D: -; size: -; J: TRBJ1-3; CDR3: CASSLVGPGGNTIYF; DNA: TGCGCCAGCAGCTTGGTCGGCCCGGGCGGGAACACCATATATTTT
V: TRBV5-1; length: 15; D: TRBD1; size: -; J: TRBJ1-4; CDR3: CASSLAGTAIEKLFF; DNA: TGCGCCAGCAGCTTGGCCGGGACAGCGATTGAAAAACTGTTTTTT
V: TRBV7-8; length: 15; D: -; size: -; J: TRBJ1-1; CDR3: CASSLSQGLNTEAFF; DNA: TGTGCCAGCAGTCTGTCACAGGGACTGAACACTGAAGCTTTCTTT
V: TRBV19; length: 14; D: -; size: once; J: TRBJ1-4; CDR3: CASSSRTAGEKLFF; DNA: TGTGCCAGTAGTAGTAGGACAGCCGGCGAAAAACTGTTTTTT
V: TRBV3-1/TRBV3-2; length: 14; D: -; size: once; J: TRBJ1-6; CDR3: CASSQDPRYSPLHF; DNA: TGTGCCAGCAGCCAAGACCCTCGGTATTCACCCCTCCACTTT
V: TRBV4-2; length: 15; D: TRBD1; size: many; J: TRBJ1-2; CDR3: CASTQGTGGSYGYTF; DNA: TGTGCCAGCACCCAAGGGACAGGGGGGAGCTATGGCTACACCTTC
V: TRBV6-5; length: 12; D: TRBD1; size: -; J: TRBJ1-2; CDR3: CASRGQGGGYTF; DNA: TGTGCCAGCAGGGGACAGGGGGGTGGCTACACCTTC
V: TRBV4-3; length: 17; D: TRBD2; size: -; J: TRBJ2-1; CDR3: CASSLDVAGGLDIEQFF; DNA: TGCGCCAGCAGCCTCGATGTTGCGGGGGGGCTCGATATCGAGCAGTTCTTC
V: TRBV24-1; length: 15; D: TRBD1; size: once; J: TRBJ2-1; CDR3: CATSDPGTGNNEQFF; DNA: TGTGCCACCAGTGACCCCGGGACAGGGAACAATGAGCAGTTCTTC
V: TRBV2; length: 13; D: -; size: few; J: TRBJ1-5; CDR3: CASSRDNNQPQHF; DNA: TGTGCCAGCAGCAGGGACAACAATCAGCCCCAGCATTTT
V: TRBV6-5; length: 14; D: -; size: -; J: TRBJ1-2; CDR3: CASRDPGLAYGYTF; DNA: TGTGCCAGCAGGGATCCGGGACTCGCCTATGGCTACACCTTC
V: TRBV6-5; length: 14; D: TRBD1; size: -; J: TRBJ1-1; CDR3: CASSFPGGGNEAFF; DNA: TGTGCCAGCAGTTTCCCAGGGGGAGGAAATGAAGCTTTCTTT
V: TRBV28; length: 13; D: TRBD1; size: -; J: TRBJ1-2; CDR3: CATLPQGKYGYTF; DNA: TGTGCCACCCTACCACAGGGGAAGTATGGCTACACCTTC
V: TRBV6-5; length: 14; D: -; size: -; J: TRBJ1-1; CDR3: CASSYRGGDTEAFF; DNA: TGTGCCAGCAGTTACAGGGGTGGGGACACTGAAGCTTTCTTT
V: TRBV3-1/TRBV3-2; length: 17; D: -; size: once; J: TRBJ1-3; CDR3: CASSQNSGGGVGNTIYF; DNA: TGTGCCAGCAGCCAAAATTCGGGGGGAGGAGTTGGAAACACCATATATTTT
V: TRBV28; length: 15; D: TRBD1; size: once; J: TRBJ1-4; CDR3: CASRLTTGALEKLFF; DNA: TGTGCCAGCAGGTTGACAACAGGGGCTTTGGAAAAACTGTTTTTT
V: TRBV15; length: 15; D: -; size: -; J: TRBJ1-5; CDR3: CATSRDRTGGISQHF; DNA: TGTGCCACCAGCAGAGATCGAACAGGAGGGATATCCCAGCATTTT
V: TRBV7-9; length: 13; D: -; size: -; J: TRBJ1-2; CDR3: CASSLVGTRGYTF; DNA: TGTGCCAGCAGCTTAGTCGGGACTAGGGGCTACACCTTC
V: TRBV5-1; length: 14; D: -; size: -; J: TRBJ1-5; CDR3: CASSLGGFGQPQHF; DNA: TGCGCCAGCAGCTTAGGAGGGTTTGGCCAGCCCCAGCATTTT
V: TRBV5-4; length: 17; D: TRBD1; size: -; J: TRBJ1-1; CDR3: CASSLRQGAKLNTEAFF; DNA: TGTGCCAGCAGCTTGCGACAGGGGGCAAAGCTGAACACTGAAGCTTTCTTT
V: TRBV11-3; length: 12; D: -; size: -; J: TRBJ1-1; CDR3: CASSYRRTEAFF; DNA: TGTGCCAGCAGCTATCGGCGGACTGAAGCTTTCTTT
V: TRBV19; length: 15; D: -; size: -; J: TRBJ1-1; CDR3: CASSLWGSLNTEAFF; DNA: TGTGCCAGTAGTCTTTGGGGCAGCCTGAACACTGAAGCTTTCTTT